These 25 T cell receptor beta chains were sequenced from one sample in a study of T cell responses to AZD1222 COVID-19 vaccine. Profiled with immunoSEQ multiplex PCR; TCRdb holds only in-frame clones, not every one. The sample contains about 110,000 clones, around nine tenths of which appear only once. Source: peripheral blood, taken on day 0 of AZD1222 vaccination. The receptors stem from an adult in good health.

The chain joins TRBV13 to TRBJ2-2; 7 bases are a match to TRBD2. The V and J ends lost 6 bases and 2 bases, in that order; junction bases with no gene match: 3. Germline V lookup: CDR1 PRHDT, CDR2 FYEKMQ (reference sequence). This CDR3 region has 14 residues. As DNA, the CDR3 is TGTGCCAGCAGGACTAGCCCAAACACCGGGGAGCTGTTTTTT. This gives the protein CASRTSPNTGELFF.

The V gene is TRBV3-1 (or the pseudogene TRBV3-2), the J gene TRBJ2-7; 10 bases fit TRBD1. Trimming at V came to 1 base and at J to 3 bases, leaving 3 bases not matched to a gene. Germline CDR1 LGHDT, CDR2 YNNKEL (reference sequence). There are 15 residues in the CDR3. Written as DNA, the CDR3 is TGTGCCAGCAGCCAAGGGACAGGGGGGGGCTACGAGCAGTACTTC. Protein product: CASSQGTGGGYEQYF.

The V gene is TRBV3-1 (or the pseudogene TRBV3-2), the J gene TRBJ2-1, with 8 bases that match TRBD2. The germline CDR1 and CDR2 sequences are LGHDT and YNNKEL (reference sequence). The CDR3 totals 15 residues. V gave up 2 bases and J gave up 2 bases; unmatched junction bases: 2. CDR3 in DNA: TGTGCCAGCAGCCAAACTAGCGGAACCTACAATGAGCAGTTCTTC. As protein: CASSQTSGTYNEQFF.

The chain recombines TRBV19 with TRBJ1-2; no definite D call. The CDR3 consists of 13 residues. The V gene lost 6 bases and the J gene lost 5 bases, with 13 bases spanning the gap. Germline values: CDR1 LNHDA, CDR2 SQIVND (reference sequence). In nucleotides, the CDR3 is TGTGCCAGTAGGTCACAGAGGGCATATGGCTACACCTTC. Protein: CASRSQRAYGYTF.

The V call is TRBV7-6, the J call TRBJ2-1, with D possibly TRBD1 on 6 matching bases. Germline values: CDR1 SGHVS, CDR2 FNYEAQ. The ends were cut back, 5 bases at V and 7 bases at J, with 18 bases in the middle. This CDR3 is built from 15 residues. The CDR3 is CASSRTQGPLNEQFF. CDR3 sequence (DNA): TGTGCCAGCAGCCGCACGCAGGGGCCCCTAAATGAGCAGTTCTTC.

The chain is built from TRBV2 and TRBJ1-1; D remains unclear. The V end lost 7 bases, the J end lost 1 base, and 7 bases lay between the germline ends. The CDR3 sequence is 12 residues long. Germline V gives CDR1 SNHLY, CDR2 FYNNEI. The CDR3 sequence: CASTGRNTEAFF. The CDR3 DNA sequence: TGTGCCAGCACGGGCAGGAACACTGAAGCTTTCTTT.

The chain links TRBV4-3 to TRBJ1-4; D not certain. Trimming stripped 0 bases from V and 8 bases from J, with 13 bases between. The CDR3 has 15 amino acids. In germline, CDR1 is LGHNA, CDR2 YSLEER. Here the CDR3 DNA reads TGCGCCAGCAGCCAAGAAACGTGGATGGAGGAAAAACTGTTTTTT. This translates into CASSQETWMEEKLFF.

CDR3 protein: CASHTGTGGRYEQYF. The CDR3 nucleotides are TGTGCCAGCCACACCGGGACAGGGGGCCGCTACGAGCAGTACTTC. The chain joins TRBV7-2 to TRBJ2-7; 12 bases are a match to TRBD1. Per the germline V gene, CDR1 is SGHTA and CDR2 is FQGNSA. There are 15 residues in the CDR3. V lost 8 bases to trimming and J lost 3 bases; unmatched junction nucleotides: 8.

The CDR3 here is CASSYVGGGRGTQYF. The CDR3 nucleotides are TGTGCCAGCAGTTATGTCGGGGGGGGCCGTGGCACGCAGTATTTT. The chain combines TRBV11-3 with TRBJ2-3; 8 nucleotides agree with TRBD2. Trimming removed 6 bases from V and 9 bases from J; junction bases left unmatched: 14. Germline CDR1 is SGHNT and CDR2 is YENEEA. This CDR3 comprises 15 residues.

V is TRBV18 and J is TRBJ1-2; D gene unclear. Trimming removed 3 bases from V and 4 bases from J, with 9 bases in between. Germline CDR1 and CDR2: KGHSH and LQKENI. This CDR3 region has 13 residues. The CDR3 spells CASSPTISYGYTF. The CDR3 region has the DNA TGTGCCAGCTCACCGACGATAAGCTATGGCTACACCTTC.

The V call is TRBV4-3, the J call TRBJ2-3; possible D gene TRBD2, 5 bases. V shed 4 bases and J shed 0 bases, with 11 bases lying between them. CDR3 size: 15 residues. Germline CDR1 is LGHNA and CDR2 is YSLEER. CDR3 amino acids: CASSLSVPSTDTQYF. Here the CDR3 DNA reads TGCGCCAGCAGCCTTAGCGTTCCTAGCACAGATACGCAGTATTTT.

The rearrangement joins TRBV21-1 to TRBJ1-3. TRBV21-1 is labeled a pseudogene. This CDR3 spans 16 amino acids. The CDR3 is CARHWGGRGTGNTIYF. The CDR3 DNA is TGTGCCAGACACTGGGGGGGCAGGGGAACGGGAAACACCATATATTTT.

The chain couples TRBV2 to TRBJ1-4; no firm D call. The germline V gene encodes CDR1 SNHLY and CDR2 FYNNEI. This CDR3 has 14 amino acids. Trimming took 1 base from V and 9 from J, leaving 12 bases between them. CDR3 amino acids: CASSEEPAPQKLFF. The CDR3 DNA reads TGTGCCAGCAGTGAAGAACCGGCTCCACAAAAACTGTTTTTT.

The chain recombines TRBV10-3 with TRBJ2-5; TRBD1 agrees at 7 bases. V gave up 6 bases and J gave up 3 bases; unmatched junction bases: 10. CDR1 and CDR2 (germline): ENHRY, SYGVKD. This CDR3 is 15 amino acids long. The CDR3 nucleotides read TGTGCCATCAGAAGATCAATAGGGGGCGAAGAGACCCAGTACTTC. As protein: CAIRRSIGGEETQYF.

The chain has TRBV4-1 and TRBJ2-7; D is possibly TRBD1 (5 bases). This CDR3 is 14 amino acids long. With 1 base removed from V and 5 bases from J, the gap between germline ends came to 12 bases. Germline V gene lookup returns CDR1 MGHRA and CDR2 YSYEKL. The CDR3 bases are TGCGCCAGCAGCCAAGCCTCCAGGGTGAACGAGCAGTACTTC. Its translation: CASSQASRVNEQYF.

This chain connects TRBV5-6 to TRBJ1-1; D perhaps matches TRBD1 (5 bases). The germline V and J ends were trimmed by 0 bases and 2 bases, with 14 bases remaining between them. The CDR3 has 16 residues. Germline V gives CDR1 SGHDT, CDR2 YYEEEE. The DNA of the CDR3 is TGTGCCAGCAGCTTGGGTCTGGGGACCGCAAACACTGAAGCTTTCTTT. Its translation is CASSLGLGTANTEAFF.

This sequence joins TRBV29-1 and TRBJ1-1; 8 bases are a match to TRBD1. The CDR3 consists of 14 residues. The germline CDR1 and CDR2 sequences are SQVTM and ANQGSEA. Unmatched junction bases numbered 8, after V lost 7 bases and J lost 1 base. The CDR3 DNA is TGCAGCGCTCTTTTGGGACAGGAGAACACTGAAGCTTTCTTT. This codes for CSALLGQENTEAFF.

Comment on this clone: The sample contains more than one DNA sequence encoding this CDR3. The rearrangement uses TRBV12-3 or TRBV12-4 and TRBJ1-3; D call uncertain. The CDR3 consists of 13 residues. Trimming cost V 1 base and J 1 base, with 2 bases left between them. CDR3 residues: CASSLVSGNTIYF. The CDR3 DNA sequence: TGTGCCAGCAGTTTAGTGTCTGGAAACACCATATATTTT.

The rearrangement uses TRBV9 and TRBJ1-4; D gene unclear. Germline V gives CDR1 SGDLS, CDR2 YYNGEE. The CDR3 consists of 15 residues. V shed 4 bases and J shed 4 bases, with 14 bases lying between them. In DNA form, the CDR3 reads TGTGCCAGCAGCCTCGGGCCAGAGGGTAATGAAAAACTGTTTTTT. Translated: CASSLGPEGNEKLFF.

This clone was seen a single time. This sequence joins TRBV21-1 and TRBJ1-1. TRBV21-1 corresponds to a pseudogene. The CDR3 consists of 16 residues. CDR3 sequence reads: CASSKVLGDLNTEAFF. The CDR3 coding sequence is TGTGCCAGCAGCAAAGTTCTGGGGGATTTGAACACTGAAGCTTTCTTT.

This chain joins TRBV5-4 and TRBJ2-7; D is unclear. Germline CDR1 reads SGHNT; CDR2 reads YYREEE (reference sequence). The V gene lost 0 bases and the J gene lost 4 bases, with 8 bases spanning the gap. The CDR3 is 13 amino acids. The CDR3 here is CASSLVGRYEQYF. The CDR3 DNA reads as TGTGCCAGCAGCTTGGTGGGCAGATACGAGCAGTACTTC.

The CDR3 DNA reads as TGTGCCATAAGACAGGGGGCGGATTCACCCCTCCACTTT. Residues: CAIRQGADSPLHF. The chain carries TRBV6-5 and TRBJ1-6, with 10 positions matching TRBD1. The CDR3 is 13 amino acids. The junction had 5 bases not matched to a gene; V was cut back by 10 bases and J by 8 bases. Germline values: CDR1 MNHEY, CDR2 SVGAGI.

This rearrangement joins TRBV7-9 to TRBJ2-1; TRBD2 aligns across 8 bases. The ends lost 5 bases at V and 7 bases at J; junction bases unmatched: 7. Germline lookup yields CDR1 SEHNR and CDR2 FQNEAQ (reference sequence). This CDR3 comprises 14 residues. The CDR3 DNA reads as TGTGCCAGCAGCCCCCTCGGCGGGGGGAATGAGCAGTTCTTC. Amino acid sequence: CASSPLGGGNEQFF.

V gene TRBV28 combines with J gene TRBJ1-3; D unclear. Trimming cost V 6 bases and J 4 bases, with 10 bases left between them. The germline CDR1 and CDR2 sequences are MDHEN and SYDVKM. CDR3 length equals 13 residues. This chain's CDR3 is CASRPGTGNTIYF. In nucleotides, the CDR3 is TGTGCCAGCAGACCCGGTACCGGAAACACCATATATTTT.

The V gene is TRBV5-1, the J gene TRBJ1-2, with 10 bases aligning to TRBD1. The CDR3 extends over 14 amino acids. J lost 7 bases, V lost 0 bases, and 3 bases had no gene match. Germline loops: CDR1 SGHRS, CDR2 YFSETQ. The CDR3 region has the DNA TGCGCCAGCAGCTTGGAAGGACAGGGGGTTGGCTACACCTTC. It translates to CASSLEGQGVGYTF.